This TCR beta chain was sequenced during a study of blood T cell repertoires in COVID-19. At the level of the study: The study drew acute and convalescent COVID-19 samples from the United States, Italy and Spain. PBMCs, B-cell-depleted T cells, or T cells were the source of the cDNA or gDNA that made up the material.

Source study methods: Amplifying reference gene primers gave estimates of nucleated cell counts. Sequenced by immunoSEQ multiplex PCR; TCRdb stores in-frame clones only, minus some. D and trimming were read from the DNA, whereas the V and J calls and clone size are those reported in that table. Of 35,000 to 50,000 clones in the sample, around 86% were seen once. CDR3 length: 17 residues. Trimming stripped 5 bases from V and 0 bases from J, with 21 bases between. Germline V gene data show CDR1 as SGHDT and CDR2 as YYEEEE. The sequence derives from a woman of 80 years or more with acute or convalescent COVID-19. The chain links TRBV5-6 to TRBJ2-7, with D possibly being TRBD2 (7 bases). Specimen: peripheral blood. In nucleotides, the CDR3 is TGTGCCAGCAGTCCTCTCGGGGGGCCGCCGTCCTCCTACGAGCAGTACTTC. This translates into CASSPLGGPPSSYEQYF.